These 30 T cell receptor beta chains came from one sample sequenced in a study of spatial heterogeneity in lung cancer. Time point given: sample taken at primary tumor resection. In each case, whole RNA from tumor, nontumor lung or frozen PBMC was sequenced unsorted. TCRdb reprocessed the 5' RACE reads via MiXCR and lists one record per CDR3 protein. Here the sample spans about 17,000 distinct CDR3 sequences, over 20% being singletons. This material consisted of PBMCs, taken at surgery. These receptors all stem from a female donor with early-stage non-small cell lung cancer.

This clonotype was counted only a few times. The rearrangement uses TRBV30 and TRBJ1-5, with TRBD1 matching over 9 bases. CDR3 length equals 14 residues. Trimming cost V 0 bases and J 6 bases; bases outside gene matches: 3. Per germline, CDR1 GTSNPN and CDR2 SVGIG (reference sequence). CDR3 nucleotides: TGTGCCTGGAGTGTAGGGACAGGGACTCAGCCCCAGCATTTT. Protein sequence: CAWSVGTGTQPQHF.

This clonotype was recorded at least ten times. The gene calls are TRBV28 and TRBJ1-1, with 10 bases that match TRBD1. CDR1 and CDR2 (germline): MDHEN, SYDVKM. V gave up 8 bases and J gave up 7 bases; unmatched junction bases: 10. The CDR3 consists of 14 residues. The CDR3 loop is CASHSGTGAIEAFF. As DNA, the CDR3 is TGTGCCAGCCACTCCGGGACAGGGGCCATTGAAGCTTTCTTT. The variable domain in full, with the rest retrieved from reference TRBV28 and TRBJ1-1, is DVKVTQSSRYLVKRTGEKVFLECVQDMDHENMFWYRQDPGLGLRLIYFSYDVKMKEKGDIPEGYSVSREKKERFSLILESASTNQTSMYLCASHSGTGAIEAFFGQGTRLTVV.

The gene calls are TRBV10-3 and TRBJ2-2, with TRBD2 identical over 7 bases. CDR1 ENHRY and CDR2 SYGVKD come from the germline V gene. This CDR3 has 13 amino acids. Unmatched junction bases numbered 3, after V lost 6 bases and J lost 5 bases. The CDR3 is CAISGGTTGELFF. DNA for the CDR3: TGTGCCATCAGCGGGGGGACTACCGGGGAGCTGTTTTTT.

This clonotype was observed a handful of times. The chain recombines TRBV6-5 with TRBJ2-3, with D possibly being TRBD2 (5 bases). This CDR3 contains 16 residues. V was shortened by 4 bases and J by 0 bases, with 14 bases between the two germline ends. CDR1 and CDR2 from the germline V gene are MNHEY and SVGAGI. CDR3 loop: CASSSRARASTDTQYF. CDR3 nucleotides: TGTGCCAGCAGTTCGCGAGCGAGGGCTAGCACAGATACGCAGTATTTT.

The CDR3 loop is CASSIGSVSGYRYNEQFF. CDR3 nucleotide sequence: TGTGCCAGTAGTATCGGGTCGGTATCGGGGTATCGCTACAATGAGCAGTTCTTC. V usage is TRBV19 and J usage is TRBJ2-1, with D maybe TRBD2 (5 bases). In germline, CDR1 is LNHDA, CDR2 SQIVND (reference sequence). V lost 3 bases and J 3 bases, leaving 21 bases between the germline ends. CDR3 length: 18 amino acids.

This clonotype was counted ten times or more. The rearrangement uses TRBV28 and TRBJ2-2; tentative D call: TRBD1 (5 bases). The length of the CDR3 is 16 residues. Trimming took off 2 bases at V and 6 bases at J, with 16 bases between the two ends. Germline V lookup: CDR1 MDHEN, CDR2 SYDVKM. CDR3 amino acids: CASSLISGLEAGELFF. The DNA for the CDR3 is TGTGCCAGCAGTTTAATATCAGGGCTGGAAGCCGGGGAGCTGTTTTTT.

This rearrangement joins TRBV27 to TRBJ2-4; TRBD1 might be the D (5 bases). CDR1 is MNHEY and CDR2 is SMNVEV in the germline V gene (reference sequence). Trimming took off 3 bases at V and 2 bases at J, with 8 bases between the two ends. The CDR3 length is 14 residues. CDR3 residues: CASSFGATKNIQYF. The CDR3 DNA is TGTGCCAGCAGTTTTGGGGCGACCAAAAACATTCAGTACTTC.

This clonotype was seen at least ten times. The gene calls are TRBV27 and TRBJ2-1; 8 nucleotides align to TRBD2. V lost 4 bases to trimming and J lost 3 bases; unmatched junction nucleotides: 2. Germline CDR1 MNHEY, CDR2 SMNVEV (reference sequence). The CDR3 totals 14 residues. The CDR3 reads CASSSGLVYNEQFF. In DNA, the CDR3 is TGTGCCAGCAGTTCGGGACTAGTCTACAATGAGCAGTTCTTC.

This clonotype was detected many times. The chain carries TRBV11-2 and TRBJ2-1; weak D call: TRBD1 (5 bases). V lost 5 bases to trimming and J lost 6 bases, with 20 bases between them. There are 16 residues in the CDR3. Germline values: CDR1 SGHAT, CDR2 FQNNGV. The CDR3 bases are TGTGCCAGCAGCCATGGCAGGGCCCCACAGTTCAATGAGCAGTTCTTC. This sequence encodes CASSHGRAPQFNEQFF. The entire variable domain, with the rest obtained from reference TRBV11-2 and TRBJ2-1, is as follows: EAGVAQSPRYKIIEKRQSVAFWCNPISGHATLYWYQQILGQGPKLLIQFQNNGVVDDSQLPKDRFSAERLKGVDSTLKIQPAKLEDSAVYLCASSHGRAPQFNEQFFGPGTRLTVL.

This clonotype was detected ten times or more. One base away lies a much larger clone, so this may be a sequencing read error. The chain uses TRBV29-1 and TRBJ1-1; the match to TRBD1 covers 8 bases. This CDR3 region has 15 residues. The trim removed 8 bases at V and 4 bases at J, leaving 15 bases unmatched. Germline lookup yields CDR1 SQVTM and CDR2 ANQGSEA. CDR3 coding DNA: TGCAGCATTGGCTTTCATGACAGGGGAAGCACTGAAGCTTTCTTT. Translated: CSIGFHDRGSTEAFF.

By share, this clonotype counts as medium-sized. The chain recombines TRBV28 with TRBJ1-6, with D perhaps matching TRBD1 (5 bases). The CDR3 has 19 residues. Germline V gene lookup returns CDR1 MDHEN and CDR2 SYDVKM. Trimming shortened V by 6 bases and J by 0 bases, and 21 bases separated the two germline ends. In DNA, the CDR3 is TGTGCCAGCAGGGGCTCGGGGCTTGTTGCGAGCTCCTATAATTCACCCCTCCACTTT. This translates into CASRGSGLVASSYNSPLHF. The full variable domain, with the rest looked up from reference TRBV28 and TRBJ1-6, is DVKVTQSSRYLVKRTGEKVFLECVQDMDHENMFWYRQDPGLGLRLIYFSYDVKMKEKGDIPEGYSVSREKKERFSLILESASTNQTSMYLCASRGSGLVASSYNSPLHFGNGTRLTVT.

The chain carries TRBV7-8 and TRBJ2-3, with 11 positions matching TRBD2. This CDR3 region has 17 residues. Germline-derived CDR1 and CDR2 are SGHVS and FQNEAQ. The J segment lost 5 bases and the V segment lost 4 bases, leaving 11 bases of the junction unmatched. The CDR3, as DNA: TGTGCCAGCAGCTCGTCTGGGGGTAGCGGGAGGGTAGATACGCAGTATTTT. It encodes CASSSSGGSGRVDTQYF.

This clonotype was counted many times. Written as DNA, the CDR3 is TGCGCCAGCAGCTTGGTTGGGGAGGAGACCCAGTACTTC. It yields the protein CASSLVGEETQYF. The chain joins TRBV5-1 to TRBJ2-5; TRBD2 might be the D (5 bases). Germline lookup yields CDR1 SGHRS and CDR2 YFSETQ. Trimming pared 0 bases from V and 5 bases from J, leaving 8 bases between. This CDR3 has 13 amino acids.

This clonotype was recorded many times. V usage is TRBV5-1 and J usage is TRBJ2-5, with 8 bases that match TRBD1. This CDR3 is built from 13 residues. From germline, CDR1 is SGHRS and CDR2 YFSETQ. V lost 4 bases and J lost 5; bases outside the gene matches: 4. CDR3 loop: CASSPQGAETQYF. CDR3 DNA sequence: TGCGCCAGCAGCCCCCAGGGGGCGGAGACCCAGTACTTC.

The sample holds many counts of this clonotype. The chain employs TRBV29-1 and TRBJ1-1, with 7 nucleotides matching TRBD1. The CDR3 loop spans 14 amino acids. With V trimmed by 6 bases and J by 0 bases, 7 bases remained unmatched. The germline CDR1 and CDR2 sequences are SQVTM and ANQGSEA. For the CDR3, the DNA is TGCAGCGTGGGGACGGACAGGATGAACACTGAAGCTTTCTTT. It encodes CSVGTDRMNTEAFF.

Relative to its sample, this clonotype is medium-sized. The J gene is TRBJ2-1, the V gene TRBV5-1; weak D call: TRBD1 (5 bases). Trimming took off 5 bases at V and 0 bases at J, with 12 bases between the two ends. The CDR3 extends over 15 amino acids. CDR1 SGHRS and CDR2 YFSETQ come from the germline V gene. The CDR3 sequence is CASSIQGSSYNEQFF. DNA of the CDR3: TGCGCCAGCAGTATTCAGGGAAGCTCCTACAATGAGCAGTTCTTC.

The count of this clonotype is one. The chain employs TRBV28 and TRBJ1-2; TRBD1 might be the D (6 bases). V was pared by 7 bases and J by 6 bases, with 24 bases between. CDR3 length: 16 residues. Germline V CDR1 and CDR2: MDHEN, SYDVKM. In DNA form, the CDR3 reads TGTGCCAGCATCAAACAGGGTTGGCTCGAACTCGATGGCTACACCTTC. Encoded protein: CASIKQGWLELDGYTF.

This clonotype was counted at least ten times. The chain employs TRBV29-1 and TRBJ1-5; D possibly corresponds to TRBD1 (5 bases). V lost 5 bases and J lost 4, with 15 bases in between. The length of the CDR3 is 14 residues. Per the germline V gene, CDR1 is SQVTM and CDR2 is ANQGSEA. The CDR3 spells CSVPGTEKNQPQHF. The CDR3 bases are TGCAGCGTTCCCGGGACGGAGAAGAATCAGCCCCAGCATTTT.

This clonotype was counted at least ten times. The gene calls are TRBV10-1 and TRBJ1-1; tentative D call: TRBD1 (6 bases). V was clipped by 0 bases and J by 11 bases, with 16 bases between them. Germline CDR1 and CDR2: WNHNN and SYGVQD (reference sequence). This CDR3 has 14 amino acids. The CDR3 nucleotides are TGCGCCAGCAGTGAGTCGAATCAGGGGAAGAGTGCTTTCTTT. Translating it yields CASSESNQGKSAFF.

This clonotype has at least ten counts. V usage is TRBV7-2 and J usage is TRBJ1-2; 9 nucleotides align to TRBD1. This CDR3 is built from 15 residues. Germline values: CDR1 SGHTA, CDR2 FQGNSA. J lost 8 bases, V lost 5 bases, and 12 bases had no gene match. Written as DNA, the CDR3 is TGTGCCAGCAGCGCTGGGACAGGGATCACTAGCGGCTACACCTTC. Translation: CASSAGTGITSGYTF.

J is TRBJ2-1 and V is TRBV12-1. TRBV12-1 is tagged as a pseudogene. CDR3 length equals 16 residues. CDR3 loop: CASSLSSRSSYNEQFF. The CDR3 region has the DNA TGTGCCAGCAGCTTATCTTCCCGGAGCTCCTACAATGAGCAGTTCTTC.

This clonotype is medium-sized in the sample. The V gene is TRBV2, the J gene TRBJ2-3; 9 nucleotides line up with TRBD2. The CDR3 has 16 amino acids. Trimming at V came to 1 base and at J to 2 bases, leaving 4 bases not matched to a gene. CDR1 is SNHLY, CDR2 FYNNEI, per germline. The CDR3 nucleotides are TGTGCCAGCAGTGAAGGGCTAGCGGGGAACACAGATACGCAGTATTTT. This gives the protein CASSEGLAGNTDTQYF.

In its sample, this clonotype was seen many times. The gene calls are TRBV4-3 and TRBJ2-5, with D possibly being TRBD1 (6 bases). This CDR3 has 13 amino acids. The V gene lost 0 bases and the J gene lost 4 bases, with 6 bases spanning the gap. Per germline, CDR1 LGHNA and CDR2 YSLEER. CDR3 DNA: TGCGCCAGCAGCCAAGACAGGGGAGAGACCCAGTACTTC. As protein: CASSQDRGETQYF.

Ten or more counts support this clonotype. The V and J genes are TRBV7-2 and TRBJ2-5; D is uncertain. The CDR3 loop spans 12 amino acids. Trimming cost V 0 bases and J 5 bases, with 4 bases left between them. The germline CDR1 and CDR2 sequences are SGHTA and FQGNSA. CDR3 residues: CASSLARETQYF. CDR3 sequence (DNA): TGTGCCAGCAGCTTAGCACGGGAGACCCAGTACTTC.

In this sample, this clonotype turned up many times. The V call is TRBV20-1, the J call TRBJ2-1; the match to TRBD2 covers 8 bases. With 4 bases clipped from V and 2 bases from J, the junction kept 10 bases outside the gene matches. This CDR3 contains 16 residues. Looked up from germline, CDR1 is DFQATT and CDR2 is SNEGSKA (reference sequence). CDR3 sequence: CSAILAGGITYNEQFF. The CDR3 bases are TGCAGTGCTATCTTGGCGGGAGGCATAACCTACAATGAGCAGTTCTTC.

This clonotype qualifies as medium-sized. The CDR3 coding sequence is TGTGCCATCAGTGAGTCCCCCCTAACTCCCGCCTTCTACAATGAGCAGTTCTTC. Protein: CAISESPLTPAFYNEQFF. The chain couples TRBV10-3 to TRBJ2-1; D ambiguous. CDR1 is ENHRY, CDR2 SYGVKD, per germline. Trimming cost V 0 bases and J 3 bases, with 18 bases left between them. CDR3 length: 18 residues.

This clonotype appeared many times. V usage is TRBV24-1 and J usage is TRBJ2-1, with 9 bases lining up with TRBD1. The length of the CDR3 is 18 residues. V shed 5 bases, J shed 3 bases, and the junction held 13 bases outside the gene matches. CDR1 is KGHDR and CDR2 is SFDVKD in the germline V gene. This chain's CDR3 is CATSGGDRERAIYNEQFF. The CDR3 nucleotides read TGTGCCACCAGTGGGGGGGACAGGGAGCGGGCTATCTACAATGAGCAGTTCTTC.

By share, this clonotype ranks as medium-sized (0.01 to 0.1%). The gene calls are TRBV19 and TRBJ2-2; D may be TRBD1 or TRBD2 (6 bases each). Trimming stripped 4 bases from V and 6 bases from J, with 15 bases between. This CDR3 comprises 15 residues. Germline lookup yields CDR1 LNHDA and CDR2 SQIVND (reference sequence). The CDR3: CASSTPEGGSGELFF. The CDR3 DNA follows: TGTGCCAGTAGTACCCCGGAGGGGGGTTCCGGGGAGCTGTTTTTT. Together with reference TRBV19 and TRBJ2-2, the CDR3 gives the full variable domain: DGGITQSPKYLFRKEGQNVTLSCEQNLNHDAMYWYRQDPGQGLRLIYYSQIVNDFQKGDIAEGYSVSREKKESFPLTVTSAQKNPTAFYLCASSTPEGGSGELFFGEGSRLTVL.

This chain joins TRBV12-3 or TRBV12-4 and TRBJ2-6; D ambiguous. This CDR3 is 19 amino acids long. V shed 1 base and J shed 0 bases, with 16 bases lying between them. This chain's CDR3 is CASSLGGMGMPSGANVLTF. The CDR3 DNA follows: TGTGCCAGCAGTTTAGGGGGTATGGGGATGCCCTCTGGGGCCAACGTCCTGACTTTC.

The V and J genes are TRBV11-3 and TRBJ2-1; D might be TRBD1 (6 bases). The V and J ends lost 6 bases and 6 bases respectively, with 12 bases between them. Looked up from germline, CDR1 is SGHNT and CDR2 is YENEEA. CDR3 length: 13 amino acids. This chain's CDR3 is CASSKQGGNEQFF. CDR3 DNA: TGTGCCAGCAGTAAACAGGGTGGCAATGAGCAGTTCTTC.